These 30 T cell receptor beta chains originate from one sample sequenced in a study of vaccination and CD4 T cells after COVID-19. These TCRs are of unknown antigen specificity. Oncomine TCR Beta short-read sequencing was applied to DNA from cultured CD4+ T cells. TCRdb itself ran the PCR reads through MiXCR, one entry per CDR3 protein. The repertoire includes roughly 9,000 distinct CDR3 sequences, approximately 24% of them detected once, and over 9.5% sits in the top ten. As for treatment: roughly 10-day PBMC culture with coronavirus spike peptide pools or control peptides (ViraFEST assay). Sequencing was performed on CD4+ T cells from blood, cultured in vitro, taken after SARS-CoV-2 vaccination. These TCRs come from a human donor who had recovered from COVID-19.

This clonotype occurred a few times. This chain connects TRBV28 to TRBJ2-7; D is possibly TRBD2 (6 bases). The CDR3 consists of 13 residues. Trimming cost V 8 bases and J 12 bases, with 23 bases left between them. Germline assignment: CDR1 MDHEN and CDR2 SYDVKM. CDR3 sequence (DNA): TGTGCCAGCGGGATAGCGGCGAACGAGCGTGGGTACTTC. Amino acids: CASGIAANERGYF.

The rearrangement joins TRBV4-3 to TRBJ2-3, with 8 positions matching TRBD1. The germline V gene encodes CDR1 LGHNA and CDR2 YSLEER. The CDR3 length is 16 residues. With V trimmed by 4 bases and J by 1 base, 7 bases remained unmatched. The CDR3 here is CASSRTGGSRTDTQYF. Written as DNA, the CDR3 is TGCGCCAGCAGCCGAACAGGGGGGTCTCGCACAGATACGCAGTATTTT.

This clonotype was picked up one time. The J gene is TRBJ1-2, the V gene TRBV18; maybe TRBD1 (6 bases). Trimming stripped 4 bases from V and 2 bases from J, with 11 bases between. The CDR3 is 14 amino acids. CDR1 KGHSH and CDR2 LQKENI come from the germline V gene. The CDR3 nucleotides are TGTGCCAGCTCACTCGGACAGACGAACTATGGCTACACCTTC. This codes for CASSLGQTNYGYTF.

The chain is built from TRBV4-3 and TRBJ2-2, with D possibly matching TRBD1 (6 bases). Germline assignment: CDR1 LGHNA and CDR2 YSLEER. The V gene lost 0 bases and the J gene lost 5 bases, with 13 bases spanning the gap. CDR3 size: 16 residues. As DNA, the CDR3 is TGCGCCAGCAGCCAAGATCAGCCTCAGGGGACCGGGGAGCTGTTTTTT. It encodes CASSQDQPQGTGELFF.

The sample holds a few counts of this clonotype. The chain has TRBV2 and TRBJ2-7, with D perhaps matching TRBD2 (6 bases). Germline CDR1 SNHLY, CDR2 FYNNEI. Trimming pared 4 bases from V and 3 bases from J, leaving 13 bases between. This CDR3 region has 14 residues. The CDR3 DNA reads as TGTGCCAGCAGTGCAGGAGCGGACTACTACGAGCAGTACTTC. Translating gives CASSAGADYYEQYF.

The genes are TRBV11-1 and TRBJ2-2; D perhaps matches TRBD1 (6 bases). V lost 4 bases to trimming and J lost 1 base, with 10 bases between them. Germline values: CDR1 SGHAT, CDR2 FQDESV (reference sequence). This CDR3 is built from 15 residues. The CDR3 here is CASSSWTENTGELFF. CDR3 sequence (DNA): TGTGCCAGCAGCTCCTGGACAGAGAACACCGGGGAGCTGTTTTTT.

Only a few counts were recorded for this clonotype. The chain has TRBV15 and TRBJ2-5; perhaps TRBD1 as D (5 bases). The CDR3 loop spans 16 amino acids. Germline lookup yields CDR1 LNHNV and CDR2 YYDKDF (reference sequence). Trimming stripped 1 base from V and 3 bases from J, with 15 bases between. DNA of the CDR3: TGTGCCACCAGCAGAGGAACAGGTCTTGGGAAAGAGACCCAGTACTTC. Protein sequence: CATSRGTGLGKETQYF.

In its sample, this clonotype was seen a few times. The chain recombines TRBV20-1 with TRBJ2-1; unclear D gene. CDR1 and CDR2 from the germline V gene are DFQATT and SNEGSKA (reference sequence). V lost 5 bases, J lost 7 bases, and 15 bases lay in between. There are 13 residues in the CDR3. The CDR3 is CSAPLRAENEQFF. Here the CDR3 DNA reads TGCAGTGCTCCCCTGCGCGCCGAGAATGAGCAGTTCTTC.

The rearrangement joins TRBV19 to TRBJ1-5, with D possibly matching TRBD1 (6 bases). Germline assignment: CDR1 LNHDA and CDR2 SQIVND (reference sequence). The length of the CDR3 is 17 residues. The V and J ends lost 5 bases and 1 base respectively, with 18 bases between them. CDR3 protein: CASSGGKGGVSNQPQHF. CDR3 sequence (DNA): TGTGCCAGTAGTGGAGGGAAAGGGGGAGTGAGCAATCAGCCCCAGCATTTT.

On this clonotype: At one end the junction does not follow the germline gene, possibly because of a read error. The genes are TRBV7-2 and TRBJ2-2; 10 bases are shared with TRBD2. The V gene's germline CDR1 is SGHTA and CDR2 FQGNSA. This CDR3 has 15 amino acids. The DNA for the CDR3 is TGTGCCAGCAGCTTACTAGCGGGAGTCACCGTGGAGCTGTTTTTT. Translating gives CASSLLAGVTVELFF.

This clonotype is categorized as medium-sized (0.01 to 0.1%). The J gene is TRBJ2-1, the V gene TRBV7-2, with TRBD2 matching over 9 bases. The CDR3 extends over 14 amino acids. V lost 2 bases, J lost 8 bases, and 4 bases stayed unmatched. CDR1 SGHTA and CDR2 FQGNSA come from the germline V gene. The CDR3 nucleotides are TGTGCCAGCAGCTTAAGCGGGAGGATCGATGAGCAGTTCTTC. This codes for CASSLSGRIDEQFF.

This chain connects TRBV24-1 to TRBJ1-2, with D unresolved. V lost 3 bases and J 2 bases, leaving 9 bases between the germline ends. The CDR3 is 14 residues long. CDR1 and CDR2 from the germline V gene are KGHDR and SFDVKD. The CDR3: CATSDRRGNYGYTF. Here the CDR3 DNA reads TGTGCCACCAGTGATAGGAGAGGGAACTATGGCTACACCTTC.

Only a few counts were recorded for this clonotype. This chain links TRBV7-2 with TRBJ2-1, with TRBD2 identical over 11 bases. The CDR3 sequence is 16 residues long. V gave up 1 base and J gave up 7 bases; unmatched junction bases: 6. Germline loops: CDR1 SGHTA, CDR2 FQGNSA. The CDR3 here is CASSLGGSGRGNEQFF. The CDR3 DNA sequence: TGTGCCAGCAGCTTAGGGGGTAGCGGGAGGGGAAATGAGCAGTTCTTC.

As DNA, the CDR3 is TGTGCCACCAGTGTTAGCGGGAATGACGAGCAGTACTTC. It codes for CATSVSGNDEQYF. The chain combines TRBV15 with TRBJ2-7; the match to TRBD2 covers 8 bases. J gave up 5 bases and V 6 bases, and 6 bases lay outside the gene matches. Germline-derived CDR1 and CDR2 are LNHNV and YYDKDF (reference sequence). CDR3 length: 13 residues.

A remark on this clonotype: It may be a read error: a sequence one base away is much more abundant. The chain couples TRBV15 to TRBJ1-5; no clear D gene. This CDR3 is built from 15 residues. Per the germline V gene, CDR1 is LNHNV and CDR2 is YYDKDF (reference sequence). The CDR3 nucleotides read TGTGCCACCAGCAGAGTGTACCAAGGCAATCAGCTCCAGCATTTT. This gives the protein CATSRVYQGNQLQHF.

V is TRBV24-1 and J is TRBJ1-2; D is uncertain. The CDR3 has 14 amino acids. Looked up from germline, CDR1 is KGHDR and CDR2 is SFDVKD. V lost 0 bases, J lost 2 bases, and 6 bases lay in between. The CDR3 nucleotides are TGTGCCACCAGTGATTTGCAAGGGAACTATGGCTACACCTTC. Protein sequence: CATSDLQGNYGYTF.

This clonotype was counted a few times. The chain couples TRBV7-9 to TRBJ2-3; D gene ambiguous. Germline-derived CDR1 and CDR2 are SEHNR and FQNEAQ (reference sequence). CDR3 length equals 15 residues. With 2 bases removed from V and 5 bases from J, the gap between germline ends came to 14 bases. The CDR3 DNA reads TGTGCCAGCAGCTTACAACGGCGGAGCCGAGATACGCAGTATTTT. Protein sequence: CASSLQRRSRDTQYF.

The genes are TRBV4-1 and TRBJ2-7, with 15 bases matching TRBD2. This CDR3 has 21 amino acids. J was trimmed by 7 bases and V by 2 bases; bases with no gene match: 21. The V gene's germline CDR1 is MGHRA and CDR2 YSYEKL. CDR3 region: CASSQIWTSGRGIVGVREQYF. CDR3 nucleotides: TGCGCCAGCAGCCAAATATGGACTAGCGGGAGGGGAATAGTGGGTGTGAGGGAGCAGTACTTC.

In this sample, this clonotype turned up a few times. The genes are TRBV6-1 and TRBJ1-2, with TRBD1 identical over 8 bases. V was pared by 8 bases and J by 4 bases, with 3 bases of the junction left unmatched. The CDR3 runs 12 residues. Germline values: CDR1 MNHNS, CDR2 SASEGT. The CDR3 nucleotides are TGTGCCAGCGGACAGGGTGGCTATGGCTACACCTTC. Its translation is CASGQGGYGYTF.

In its sample, this clonotype was seen a few times. The V call is TRBV7-6, the J call TRBJ2-1, with TRBD2 matching over 9 bases. The junction had 5 bases not matched to a gene; V was cut back by 1 base and J by 4 bases. CDR3 size: 16 residues. Germline values: CDR1 SGHVS, CDR2 FNYEAQ. The DNA for the CDR3 is TGTGCCAGCAGCTTAGGCGGGACTAGCCTATACAATGAGCAGTTCTTC. Translation gives CASSLGGTSLYNEQFF.

This clonotype is judged medium-sized. This chain links TRBV6-1 with TRBJ1-2; D gene ambiguous. The CDR3 is 14 amino acids. Germline V gene sequence: CDR1 MNHNS, CDR2 SASEGT. The ends were cut back, 6 bases at V and 4 bases at J, with 15 bases in the middle. The CDR3 region has the DNA TGTGCCAGCAGGGGCTACCCATTGAGCTATGGCTACACCTTC. Its translation is CASRGYPLSYGYTF.

The rearrangement links TRBV4-3 to TRBJ1-2; D remains unclear. The germline CDR1 and CDR2 sequences are LGHNA and YSLEER. Trimming stripped 5 bases from V and 7 bases from J, with 17 bases between. CDR3 size: 14 residues. The CDR3: CASSFLGLGGGYTF. The CDR3 DNA is TGCGCCAGCAGCTTCCTCGGATTAGGCGGTGGCTACACCTTC.

Only a few counts were recorded for this clonotype. The chain is built from TRBV6-1 and TRBJ1-1; 9 nucleotides agree with TRBD1. CDR3 length: 14 residues. From germline, CDR1 is MNHNS and CDR2 SASEGT. Trimming at V came to 6 bases and at J to 1 base, leaving 3 bases not matched to a gene. CDR3 protein: CASRPGQGNTEAFF. As DNA, the CDR3 is TGTGCCAGCAGGCCGGGACAGGGGAACACTGAAGCTTTCTTT.

The CDR3 nucleotides are TGTGCCAGTAGCGGGACAGGGGGATGGGAGCAGTACTTC. Translation: CASSGTGGWEQYF. The genes are TRBV19 and TRBJ2-7; 11 bases align to TRBD1. V lost 6 bases and J lost 7; bases outside the gene matches: 5. There are 13 residues in the CDR3. Germline V gene lookup returns CDR1 LNHDA and CDR2 SQIVND (reference sequence).

This clonotype turned up a few times. The chain has TRBV10-2 and TRBJ2-4; D is perhaps TRBD1 (6 bases). Trimming took off 7 bases at V and 8 bases at J, with 15 bases between the two ends. The CDR3 is made up of 13 amino acids. Germline CDR1 reads WSHSY; CDR2 reads SAAADI. The CDR3 here is CASTDSLMYIQYF. Written as DNA, the CDR3 is TGCGCCAGCACGGACAGCCTTATGTACATTCAGTACTTC.

The J gene is TRBJ1-1, the V gene TRBV20-1; D is uncertain. Germline assignment: CDR1 DFQATT and CDR2 SNEGSKA (reference sequence). Trimming cost V 1 base and J 0 bases, with 12 bases left between them. This CDR3 is 15 amino acids long. CDR3 DNA: TGCAGTGCTAGAGTGAGGGCCAGCATGAACACTGAAGCTTTCTTT. Translated: CSARVRASMNTEAFF.

The rearrangement uses TRBV12-3 or TRBV12-4 and TRBJ1-1; D unclear. CDR3 length: 14 residues. The V end lost 7 bases, the J end lost 1 base, and 13 bases lay between the germline ends. The CDR3 sequence: CASTNQRGNTEAFF. Here the CDR3 DNA reads TGTGCCAGCACCAACCAGCGGGGGAACACTGAAGCTTTCTTT.

The V gene is TRBV7-8, the J gene TRBJ1-2, with 9 bases aligning to TRBD1. CDR3 length: 19 amino acids. After removal of 7 bases from V and 4 bases from J, the junction contained 22 bases not matched to a gene. Germline CDR1 and CDR2: SGHVS and FQNEAQ. The DNA for the CDR3 is TGTGCCAGCACCGCGACCGCCCGGGACAGGGTCGGACCCCCCTATGGCTACACCTTC. Its protein product is CASTATARDRVGPPYGYTF. Full variable domain (remainder filled in from reference TRBV7-8 and TRBJ1-2): GAGVSQSPRYKVAKRGQDVALRCDPISGHVSLFWYQQALGQGPEFLTYFQNEAQLDKSGLPSDRFFAERPEGSVSTLKIQRTQQEDSAVYLCASTATARDRVGPPYGYTFGSGTRLTVV.

The chain joins TRBV28 to TRBJ2-1; D is unclear. This CDR3 region has 14 residues. From germline, CDR1 is MDHEN and CDR2 SYDVKM. Trimming cost V 8 bases and J 0 bases, with 11 bases left between them. The CDR3 region is CASRDVSSYNEQFF. CDR3 in DNA: TGTGCCAGCCGTGACGTGAGCTCCTACAATGAGCAGTTCTTC. The variable domain in full, completed from reference TRBV28 and TRBJ2-1, reads DVKVTQSSRYLVKRTGEKVFLECVQDMDHENMFWYRQDPGLGLRLIYFSYDVKMKEKGDIPEGYSVSREKKERFSLILESASTNQTSMYLCASRDVSSYNEQFFGPGTRLTVL.

The chain links TRBV6-5 to TRBJ1-2, with unresolved D. V lost 2 bases and J 5 bases, leaving 12 bases between the germline ends. Germline V gives CDR1 MNHEY, CDR2 SVGAGI. The CDR3 is 14 residues long. CDR3 DNA: TGTGCCAGCAGTTACAGAGGACGGACTTATGGCTACACCTTC. The encoded protein is CASSYRGRTYGYTF.